This TCR beta chain was sequenced during a study of T cell repertoires in cytomegalovirus infection. General study findings and limits: CMV-specific TCR beta clonotypes restricted by HLA-C were the ones dominating the ex vivo response.

TCRdb processed the reads anew with MiXCR; each CDR3 protein has one entry. The table lists 700,000 to 950,000 distinct CDR3 sequences, about 30% of them singletons. Concerning this clonotype itself: As yet, its antigen is unknown.

V shed 8 bases and J shed 6 bases, with 12 bases lying between them. Germline assignment: CDR1 MDHEN and CDR2 SYDVKM. The CDR3 has 12 amino acids. This sequence originates from a human donor in good health (CMV status not recorded). Some clones in this sample may be carry-over from other donors' samples. The sequencing here drew on cultured CD8+ T cells from PBMCs, taken from culture after CMV antigen stimulation. The V gene is TRBV28, the J gene TRBJ2-3; D possibly uses TRBD1 or TRBD2 (6 bases each). CDR3 in DNA: TGTGCCAGCGCGTTAGGGGGGGATACGCAGTATTTT. It codes for CASALGGDTQYF.